Listed here are 30 T cell receptor beta chains from one sample, sequenced in a study of T cells after yellow fever vaccination (dated by TCRdb to 2018 to 2020). The sample's treatment or condition label, in plain terms: live attenuated yellow fever vaccine strain. Libraries were prepared through 5' RACE. Sequenced using an Illumina HiSeq 2500. TCRdb reran the public reads through fastp at Q25 and MiXCR, keeping productive beta chains. Under each unique CDR3 protein, matching rows form one entry showing the most common genes and DNA. Recorded for this sample are about 300,000 distinct CDR3 sequences; 6.8% of them occurred a single time. Together, the top ten hold 15% to 20% of the sample. The source was PBMCs, collected more than 35 days after the first yellow fever vaccination. All receptors derive from a man between 18 and 35 years old who received the YFV17D yellow fever vaccine.

This chain connects TRBV19 to TRBJ2-2, with 12 bases lining up with TRBD1. The CDR3 is 16 residues long. V shed 8 bases and J 0 bases; nucleotides not matched to a gene: 4. Germline CDR1 and CDR2: LNHDA and SQIVND (reference sequence). The CDR3 bases are TGTGCCAGTTACGGGACAGGGGGCGCGAACACCGGGGAGCTGTTTTTT. Translation: CASYGTGGANTGELFF. The variable domain in full, with the rest retrieved from reference TRBV19 and TRBJ2-2, is DGGITQSPKYLFRKEGQNVTLSCEQNLNHDAMYWYRQDPGQGLRLIYYSQIVNDFQKGDIAEGYSVSREKKESFPLTVTSAQKNPTAFYLCASYGTGGANTGELFFGEGSRLTVL.

The chain joins TRBV11-2 to TRBJ2-5; tentative D call: TRBD1 (5 bases). The CDR3 contains 16 residues. Germline V gene data show CDR1 as SGHAT and CDR2 as FQNNGV. Trimming shortened V by 1 base and J by 4 bases, and 16 bases separated the two germline ends. CDR3 bases: TGTGCCAGCAGCTTAGCTCCCGCAGGGAAGGGAGAGACCCAGTACTTC. Its protein is CASSLAPAGKGETQYF.

This clonotype appeared many times. The chain links TRBV4-1 to TRBJ2-1, with TRBD2 matching over 8 bases. Trimming at V came to 3 bases and at J to 4 bases, leaving 5 bases not matched to a gene. The CDR3 is 15 residues long. Germline V gene sequence: CDR1 MGHRA, CDR2 YSYEKL. DNA for the CDR3: TGCGCCAGCAGCCAGCTAGCGGGCGATTACAATGAGCAGTTCTTC. It specifies CASSQLAGDYNEQFF.

This clonotype was detected a few times. The genes are TRBV7-2 and TRBJ2-7; TRBD1 aligns across 7 bases. The germline gives CDR1 SGHTA, CDR2 FQGNSA. CDR3 length equals 16 residues. J lost 7 bases, V lost 8 bases, and 20 bases had no gene match. The CDR3 is CASCRTLTGMVCEQYF. The CDR3 DNA is TGTGCCAGCTGCCGAACCCTGACAGGGATGGTTTGTGAGCAGTACTTC. The full variable domain, in which reference TRBV7-2 and TRBJ2-7 provide the parts outside the CDR3, is GAGVSQSPSNKVTEKGKDVELRCDPISGHTALYWYRQSLGQGLEFLIYFQGNSAPDKSGLPSDRFSAERTGGSVSTLTIQRTQQEDSAVYLCASCRTLTGMVCEQYFGPGTRLTVT.

The CDR3 protein is CSVEDRGGPAGELFF. CDR3 nucleotide sequence: TGCAGCGTTGAAGATAGAGGGGGCCCCGCCGGGGAGCTGTTTTTT. The rearrangement joins TRBV29-1 to TRBJ2-2, with 7 nucleotides matching TRBD1. The junction had 7 bases not matched to a gene; V was cut back by 0 bases and J by 6 bases. CDR3 length: 15 residues. Germline CDR1 SQVTM, CDR2 ANQGSEA.

This clonotype was seen ten or more times. The genes are TRBV21-1 and TRBJ2-7; the table's TRBD1 call for D was not verified on the DNA. TRBV21-1 is labeled a pseudogene. CDR3 length equals 17 residues. CDR3 protein: CASSKSSGGGQGEKQYV. The CDR3 coding sequence is TGTGCCAGCAGCAAAAGCAGCGGGGGAGGACAGGGTGAAAAGCAGTACGTC.

This chain uses TRBV6-1 with TRBJ2-2; 13 nucleotides align to TRBD2. CDR3 length equals 15 residues. Germline trimming cut 7 bases from V and 5 bases from J; bases unmatched to any gene: 4. Germline V CDR1 and CDR2: MNHNS, SASEGT. This CDR3 is CASTKLAGGTGELFF. CDR3 nucleotide sequence: TGTGCCAGCACTAAACTAGCGGGGGGGACCGGGGAGCTGTTTTTT.

This clonotype has at least ten counts. The CDR3 region has the DNA TGTGCCAGCAGTCCCTCCATCTCCTACGAGCAGTACTTC. It codes for CASSPSISYEQYF. The J gene is TRBJ2-7, the V gene TRBV27; the D is unclear. Germline values: CDR1 MNHEY, CDR2 SMNVEV (reference sequence). Trimming shortened V by 5 bases and J by 0 bases, and 8 bases separated the two germline ends. The length of the CDR3 is 13 residues.

This clonotype was seen only a few times. The chain uses TRBV7-2 and TRBJ1-1; D remains ambiguous. Germline-derived CDR1 and CDR2 are SGHTA and FQGNSA. The ends were cut back, 5 bases at V and 0 bases at J, with 16 bases in the middle. The CDR3 runs 16 residues. The CDR3 nucleotides read TGTGCCAGCAGCGCGAGTTACAGCGCCGTGAACACTGAAGCTTTCTTT. Translated: CASSASYSAVNTEAFF. The entire variable domain, with the rest obtained from reference TRBV7-2 and TRBJ1-1, is as follows: GAGVSQSPSNKVTEKGKDVELRCDPISGHTALYWYRQSLGQGLEFLIYFQGNSAPDKSGLPSDRFSAERTGGSVSTLTIQRTQQEDSAVYLCASSASYSAVNTEAFFGQGTRLTVV.

This chain uses TRBV7-3 with TRBJ2-2; D gene uncertain. CDR3 length: 14 amino acids. The germline CDR1 and CDR2 sequences are SGHTA and FQGTGA. V dropped 1 base and J dropped 6 bases, with 9 bases sitting between them. The CDR3 region has the DNA TGTGCCAGCAGCTTAATGGGTAGTCCCGGGGAGCTGTTTTTT. Its protein is CASSLMGSPGELFF.

V and J are TRBV29-1 and TRBJ2-2; D may be TRBD1 or TRBD2 (6 bases each). The germline V gene encodes CDR1 SQVTM and CDR2 ANQGSEA. CDR3 length: 14 amino acids. V was clipped by 6 bases and J by 3 bases, with 14 bases between them. The CDR3 loop reads CSVRGRTDTGELFF. The CDR3 nucleotides are TGCAGCGTCCGGGGGAGGACAGACACCGGGGAGCTGTTTTTT.

This clonotype was observed at least ten times. The CDR3 nucleotides read TGCGCCAGCAGCCAAGCTCAGGCGGGGGACTACAATGAGCAGTTCTTC. It specifies CASSQAQAGDYNEQFF. The V gene is TRBV4-3, the J gene TRBJ2-1; 7 bases map to TRBD2. The V gene's germline CDR1 is LGHNA and CDR2 YSLEER. The J segment lost 3 bases and the V segment lost 1 base, leaving 6 bases of the junction unmatched. The CDR3 is made up of 16 amino acids.

V and J are TRBV27 and TRBJ2-1, with 11 bases fitting TRBD1. The CDR3 spans 15 residues. V was pared by 5 bases and J by 7 bases, with 7 bases of the junction left unmatched. CDR1 and CDR2 from the germline V gene are MNHEY and SMNVEV (reference sequence). CDR3 amino acids: CASSPRDRGGNEQFF. CDR3 nucleotides: TGTGCCAGCAGTCCCCGGGACAGGGGGGGTAATGAGCAGTTCTTC.

This clonotype showed up many times. This chain uses TRBV5-1 with TRBJ2-1, with 14 bases aligning to TRBD2. The length of the CDR3 is 17 residues. The junction had 7 bases not matched to a gene; V was cut back by 4 bases and J by 4 bases. From germline, CDR1 is SGHRS and CDR2 YFSETQ. CDR3 sequence (DNA): TGCGCCAGCAGCCCCCGGACTAGCGGGGGGATATACAATGAGCAGTTCTTC. Amino acids: CASSPRTSGGIYNEQFF.

This clonotype was counted a few times. J is TRBJ2-1 and V is TRBV5-6; perhaps D is TRBD1 or TRBD2 (6 bases each). Germline CDR1 SGHDT, CDR2 YYEEEE. V was clipped by 7 bases and J by 5 bases, with 19 bases between them. This CDR3 has 15 residues. Written as DNA, the CDR3 is TGTGCCAGCGAGATCTTAGGGGGGCAAAACAATGAGCAGTTCTTC. It specifies CASEILGGQNNEQFF. Full variable domain (remainder filled in from reference TRBV5-6 and TRBJ2-1): DAGVTQSPTHLIKTRGQQVTLRCSPKSGHDTVSWYQQALGQGPQFIFQYYEEEERQRGNFPDRFSGHQFPNYSSELNVNALLLGDSALYLCASEILGGQNNEQFFGPGTRLTVL.

Many counts were recorded for this clonotype. This chain connects TRBV7-2 to TRBJ1-5; perhaps TRBD1 as D (5 bases). Looked up from germline, CDR1 is SGHTA and CDR2 is FQGNSA. The CDR3 extends over 15 amino acids. V lost 5 bases, J lost 1 base, and 12 bases lay in between. This CDR3 is CASSPGGASNQPQHF. CDR3 in DNA: TGTGCCAGCAGCCCCGGCGGGGCCAGCAATCAGCCCCAGCATTTT.

This clonotype was found many times. The genes are TRBV6-2 or TRBV6-3 and TRBJ2-1; D gene uncertain. V lost 4 bases and J 8 bases, leaving 9 bases between the germline ends. The CDR3 has 12 residues. Germline V lookup: CDR1 MNHEY, CDR2 SVGEGT. CDR3 region: CASSSGGHEQFF. In DNA form, the CDR3 reads TGTGCCAGCAGTTCGGGCGGACATGAGCAGTTCTTC.

The chain has TRBV6-2 or TRBV6-3 and TRBJ2-7, with D unresolved. The CDR3 is made up of 12 amino acids. Trimming cost V 0 bases and J 4 bases, with 4 bases left between them. In germline, CDR1 is MNHEY, CDR2 SVGEGT. The CDR3 DNA is TGTGCCAGCAGTTACTCAAAGTACGAGCAGTACTTC. It translates to CASSYSKYEQYF.

Many counts were recorded for this clonotype. V is TRBV5-1 and J is TRBJ1-1; no clear D gene. Germline CDR1 SGHRS, CDR2 YFSETQ. This CDR3 is 13 amino acids long. V lost 2 bases to trimming and J lost 1 base, with 6 bases between them. This chain's CDR3 is CASSFLRNTEAFF. The CDR3 bases are TGCGCCAGCAGCTTTCTCAGGAACACTGAAGCTTTCTTT.

This clonotype has more than one count but fewer than ten. The chain uses TRBV18 and TRBJ2-3; TRBD1 matches at 8 bases. The CDR3 extends over 16 amino acids. J lost 2 bases, V lost 5 bases, and 9 bases had no gene match. Per the germline V gene, CDR1 is KGHSH and CDR2 is LQKENI. Written as DNA, the CDR3 is TGTGCCAGCTCATCGCTGACAGGGGTGGCCACAGATACGCAGTATTTT. It encodes CASSSLTGVATDTQYF.

The chain links TRBV20-1 to TRBJ2-1; 10 positions agree with TRBD2. Losses at the gene ends were 0 bases for V and 4 bases for J; bases not matched to a gene: 6. Germline V gene sequence: CDR1 DFQATT, CDR2 SNEGSKA (reference sequence). This CDR3 comprises 16 residues. The CDR3 protein is CSARDISGGAYNEQFF. CDR3 in DNA: TGCAGTGCTAGAGATATAAGCGGGGGGGCTTACAATGAGCAGTTCTTC.

This clonotype occurred a few times. The J gene is TRBJ2-7, the V gene TRBV4-3; TRBD1 is a possible D gene (5 bases). V was cut by 1 base and J by 2 bases, with 9 bases left in between. Germline assignment: CDR1 LGHNA and CDR2 YSLEER. The CDR3 totals 14 residues. CDR3 in DNA: TGCGCCAGCAGCCAAGGGATGGACACCTACGAGCAGTACTTC. This codes for CASSQGMDTYEQYF.

The table lists this clonotype with many counts. The chain combines TRBV12-3 or TRBV12-4 with TRBJ2-2, with TRBD1 identical over 12 bases. J gave up 8 bases and V 4 bases, and 11 bases lay outside the gene matches. The CDR3 totals 17 residues. CDR3 DNA sequence: TGTGCCAGCAGTTCAAACGACCGGGACAGGGGGCGTGGGGAGCTGTTTTTT. Its translation is CASSSNDRDRGRGELFF.

This clonotype was counted only a few times. The gene calls are TRBV18 and TRBJ2-3; D is uncertain. CDR1 and CDR2 (germline): KGHSH, LQKENI. Trimming shortened V by 2 bases and J by 2 bases, and 5 bases separated the two germline ends. The CDR3 sequence is 13 residues long. CDR3 region: CASSPMATDTQYF. CDR3 sequence (DNA): TGTGCCAGCTCACCAATGGCCACAGATACGCAGTATTTT.

This clonotype was observed many times. J is TRBJ2-3 and V is TRBV12-3 or TRBV12-4; the D call may be TRBD1 or TRBD2 (5 bases each). The V end was cut by 7 bases, the J end by 3 bases, with 11 bases between. The CDR3 has 13 residues. The DNA for the CDR3 is TGTGCCAGCACCGGGACCCGTACAGATACGCAGTATTTT. It encodes CASTGTRTDTQYF.

This clonotype was counted a few times. The chain employs TRBV29-1 and TRBJ1-3; no clear D gene. Trimming removed 4 bases at V and 1 base at J, with 5 bases between. Germline values: CDR1 SQVTM, CDR2 ANQGSEA. This CDR3 comprises 12 residues. CDR3 in DNA: TGCAGCGTTGGGCTATCTGGAAACACCATATATTTT. Residues: CSVGLSGNTIYF.

The J gene is TRBJ2-3, the V gene TRBV12-3 or TRBV12-4, with 8 positions matching TRBD1. J was trimmed by 2 bases and V by 8 bases; bases with no gene match: 9. This CDR3 has 15 residues. The CDR3 DNA reads TGTGCCAGCGCCCCCGGGGGACAGGTCACAGATACGCAGTATTTT. Its translation: CASAPGGQVTDTQYF.

This clonotype was detected a few times. The genes are TRBV5-1 and TRBJ2-1; TRBD2 matches at 11 bases. The ends lost 0 bases at V and 5 bases at J; junction bases unmatched: 10. This CDR3 comprises 18 residues. Germline CDR1 is SGHRS and CDR2 is YFSETQ. The CDR3 DNA reads TGCGCCAGCAGCTTGGGGACCACCATAGCGGGGGGGGACAATGAGCAGTTCTTC. Its translation: CASSLGTTIAGGDNEQFF.

Many counts were recorded for this clonotype. The chain recombines TRBV6-1 with TRBJ2-3; D remains unclear. The CDR3 length is 14 residues. V lost 8 bases and J 4 bases, leaving 16 bases between the germline ends. Germline V gene sequence: CDR1 MNHNS, CDR2 SASEGT. CDR3: CASGGATSADTQYF. CDR3 in DNA: TGTGCCAGCGGCGGCGCAACCTCGGCAGATACGCAGTATTTT.

The genes are TRBV5-4 and TRBJ1-4; D not certain. Trimming shortened V by 3 bases and J by 5 bases, and 14 bases separated the two germline ends. Per the germline V gene, CDR1 is SGHNT and CDR2 is YYREEE (reference sequence). CDR3 size: 15 residues. As DNA, the CDR3 is TGTGCCAGCAGCTCTACGACCAATATAAATGAAAAACTGTTTTTT. This translates into CASSSTTNINEKLFF.